This T cell receptor beta chain was observed in a study of T cell repertoires in cytomegalovirus infection. Study information: A matching HLA type, together with CMV infection, was signaled by public TCR beta signatures.

Germline V gives CDR1 SQVTM, CDR2 ANQGSEA. This CDR3 comprises 15 residues. Losses at the gene ends were 4 bases for V and 2 bases for J; bases not matched to a gene: 8. TCRdb used MiXCR to reprocess the reads, holding one entry per CDR3 protein. Counted here are around 130,000 distinct CDR3 sequences, 24% occurring once; the ten biggest clones make up 34%. About this clonotype itself: Its antigen is not identified.

Study-wide findings and caveats: Carriage of CMV together with the relevant HLA was identifiable through cumulative public TCR beta family frequency. Dominating the ex vivo response were TCR beta clonotypes that were CMV-specific and HLA-C-restricted.

The chain links TRBV29-1 to TRBJ1-1, with 9 positions matching TRBD1. The sample was PBMCs, sequenced either directly or after in vitro stimulation (not recorded which). The receptor was isolated from a human donor in good health (CMV status not recorded). Some clones in this sample may be carry-over from other donors' samples. CDR3 sequence (DNA): TGCAGCGTTGGCGGGGGACAGGGACAAAACACTGAAGCTTTCTTT. Residues: CSVGGGQGQNTEAFF.